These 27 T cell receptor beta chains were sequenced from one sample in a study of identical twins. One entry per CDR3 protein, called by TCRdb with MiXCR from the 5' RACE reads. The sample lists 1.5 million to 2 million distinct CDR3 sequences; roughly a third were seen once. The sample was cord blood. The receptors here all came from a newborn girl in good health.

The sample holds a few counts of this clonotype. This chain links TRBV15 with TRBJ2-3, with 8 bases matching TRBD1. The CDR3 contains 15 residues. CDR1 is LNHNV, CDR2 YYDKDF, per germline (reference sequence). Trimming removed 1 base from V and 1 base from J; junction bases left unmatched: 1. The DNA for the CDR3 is TGTGCCACCAGCAGAGGGACAGGGCGCACAGATACGCAGTATTTT. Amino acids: CATSRGTGRTDTQYF. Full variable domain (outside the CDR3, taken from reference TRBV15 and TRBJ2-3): DAMVIQNPRYQVTQFGKPVTLSCSQTLNHNVMYWYQQKSSQAPKLLFHYYDKDFNNEADTPDNFQSRRPNTSFCFLDIRSPGLGDTAMYLCATSRGTGRTDTQYFGPGTRLTVL.

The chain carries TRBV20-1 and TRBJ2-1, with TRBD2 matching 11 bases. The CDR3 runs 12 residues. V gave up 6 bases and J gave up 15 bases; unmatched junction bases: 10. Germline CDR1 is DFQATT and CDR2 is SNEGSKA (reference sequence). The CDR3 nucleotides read TGCAGTGCCCCACTAGCGGGAGCCATCCCGTTCTTC. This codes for CSAPLAGAIPFF.

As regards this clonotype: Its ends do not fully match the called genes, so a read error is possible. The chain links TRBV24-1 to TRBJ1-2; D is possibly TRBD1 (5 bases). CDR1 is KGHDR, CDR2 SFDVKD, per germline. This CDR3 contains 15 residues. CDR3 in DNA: TGTGCCATCAGTGATCCCCTCGGCAGGGCCGGCGACTACACCTTC. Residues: CAISDPLGRAGDYTF.

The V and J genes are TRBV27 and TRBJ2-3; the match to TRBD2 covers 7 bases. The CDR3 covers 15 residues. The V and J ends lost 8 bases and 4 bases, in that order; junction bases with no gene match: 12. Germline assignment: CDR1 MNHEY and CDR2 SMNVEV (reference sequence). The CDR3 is CASCLQGLSSDTQYF. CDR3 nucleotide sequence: TGTGCCAGCTGCCTTCAGGGACTAAGCTCAGATACGCAGTATTTT.

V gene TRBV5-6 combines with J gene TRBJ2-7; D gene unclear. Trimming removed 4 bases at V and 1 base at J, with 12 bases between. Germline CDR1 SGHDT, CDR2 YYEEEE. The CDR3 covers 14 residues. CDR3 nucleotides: TGTGCCAGCAGCGTGGGTCCGGGTTCCTACGAGCAGTACTTC. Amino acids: CASSVGPGSYEQYF.

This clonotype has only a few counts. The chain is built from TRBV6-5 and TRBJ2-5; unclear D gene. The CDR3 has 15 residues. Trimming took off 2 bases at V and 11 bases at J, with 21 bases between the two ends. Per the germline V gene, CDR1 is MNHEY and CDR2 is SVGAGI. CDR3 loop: CASSYGYPLYNEQYF. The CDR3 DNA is TGTGCCAGCAGTTACGGCTACCCCCTATACAATGAGCAGTACTTC.

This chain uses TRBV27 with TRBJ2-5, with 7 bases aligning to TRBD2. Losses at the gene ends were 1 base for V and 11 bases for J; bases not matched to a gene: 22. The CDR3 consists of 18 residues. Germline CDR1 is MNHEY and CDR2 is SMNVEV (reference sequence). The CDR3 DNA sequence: TGTGCCAGCAGTTTATTGGTGATCTCTAGCGGCACACCCAATGAGCAGTACTTC. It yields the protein CASSLLVISSGTPNEQYF.

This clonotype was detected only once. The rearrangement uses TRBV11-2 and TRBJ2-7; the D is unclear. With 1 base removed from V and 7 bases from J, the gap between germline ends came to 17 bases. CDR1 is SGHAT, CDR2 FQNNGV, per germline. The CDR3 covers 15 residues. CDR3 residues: CASSLGSGFHNEQYF. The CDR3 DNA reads TGTGCCAGCAGCTTAGGGTCCGGGTTTCACAATGAGCAGTACTTC.

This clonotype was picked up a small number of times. CDR3 sequence: CSAVRYYEQYF. The CDR3 coding sequence is TGCAGCGCTGTTCGATACTACGAGCAGTACTTC. J is TRBJ2-7 and V is TRBV29-1; D is undetermined. The CDR3 length is 11 residues. Germline V gene data show CDR1 as SQVTM and CDR2 as ANQGSEA. V dropped 7 bases and J dropped 3 bases, with 10 bases sitting between them.

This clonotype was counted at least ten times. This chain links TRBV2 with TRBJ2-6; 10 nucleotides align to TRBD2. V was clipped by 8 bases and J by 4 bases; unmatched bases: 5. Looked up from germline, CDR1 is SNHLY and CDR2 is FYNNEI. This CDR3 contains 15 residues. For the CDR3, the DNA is TGTGCCAGCGTGGGACTAGCGAGCGGGGCCAACGTCCTGACTTTC. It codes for CASVGLASGANVLTF.

The CDR3: CASSLVNARGETQYF. The CDR3 DNA follows: TGTGCCAGCAGCTTAGTGAACGCCAGGGGAGAGACCCAGTACTTC. V is TRBV11-2 and J is TRBJ2-5, with a tentative D call TRBD1 (6 bases). Per the germline V gene, CDR1 is SGHAT and CDR2 is FQNNGV. V dropped 1 base and J dropped 4 bases, with 13 bases sitting between them. CDR3 size: 15 residues.

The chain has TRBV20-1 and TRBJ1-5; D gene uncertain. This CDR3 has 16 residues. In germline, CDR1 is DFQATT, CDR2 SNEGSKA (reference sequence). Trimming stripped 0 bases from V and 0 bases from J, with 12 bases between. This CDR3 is CSARDRRLYSNQPQHF. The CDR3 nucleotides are TGCAGTGCTAGAGATCGAAGGCTTTATAGCAATCAGCCCCAGCATTTT.

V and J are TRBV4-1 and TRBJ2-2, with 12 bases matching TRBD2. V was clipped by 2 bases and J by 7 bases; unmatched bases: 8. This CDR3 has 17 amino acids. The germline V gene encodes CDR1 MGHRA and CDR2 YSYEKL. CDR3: CASSQPGLAGFLGELFF. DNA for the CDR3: TGCGCCAGCAGCCAACCCGGACTAGCGGGGTTCCTCGGGGAGCTGTTTTTT.

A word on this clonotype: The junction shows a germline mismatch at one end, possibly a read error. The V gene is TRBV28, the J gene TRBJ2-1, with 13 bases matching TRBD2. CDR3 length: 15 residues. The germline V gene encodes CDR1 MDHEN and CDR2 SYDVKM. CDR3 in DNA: TGTGACAGCAGTGGACTAGCGGGAGAAAACAATGAGCAGTTCTTC. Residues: CDSSGLAGENNEQFF.

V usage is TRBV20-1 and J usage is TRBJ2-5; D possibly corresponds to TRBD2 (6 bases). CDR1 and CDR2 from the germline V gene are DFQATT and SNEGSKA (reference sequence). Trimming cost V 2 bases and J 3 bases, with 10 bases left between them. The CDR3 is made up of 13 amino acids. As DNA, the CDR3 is TGCAGTGCTAGACGGGACTCTAAAGAGACCCAGTACTTC. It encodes CSARRDSKETQYF.

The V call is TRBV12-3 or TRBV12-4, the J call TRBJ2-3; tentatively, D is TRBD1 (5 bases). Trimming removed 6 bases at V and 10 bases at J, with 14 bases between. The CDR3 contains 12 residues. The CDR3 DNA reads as TGTGCCAGCAGCCAAGGGGCGGATGCGCAGTATTTT. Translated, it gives CASSQGADAQYF.

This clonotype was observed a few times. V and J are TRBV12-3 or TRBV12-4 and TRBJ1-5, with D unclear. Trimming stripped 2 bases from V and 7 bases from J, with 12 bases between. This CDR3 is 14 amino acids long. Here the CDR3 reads CASSLKRGRQPQHF. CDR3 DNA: TGTGCCAGCAGTTTAAAACGAGGGAGGCAGCCCCAGCATTTT.

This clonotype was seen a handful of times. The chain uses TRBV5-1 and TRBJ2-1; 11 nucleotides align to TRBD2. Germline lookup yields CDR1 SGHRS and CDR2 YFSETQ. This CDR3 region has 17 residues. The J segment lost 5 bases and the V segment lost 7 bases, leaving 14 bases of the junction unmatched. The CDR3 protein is CASSKDPGTSGHNEQFF. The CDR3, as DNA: TGCGCCAGCTCAAAAGATCCCGGGACTAGCGGCCACAATGAGCAGTTCTTC.

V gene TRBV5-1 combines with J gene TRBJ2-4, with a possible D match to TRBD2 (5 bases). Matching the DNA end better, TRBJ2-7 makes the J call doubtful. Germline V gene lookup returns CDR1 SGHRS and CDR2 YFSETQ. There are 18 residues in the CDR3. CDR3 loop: CASSIRGMGLLDSYEQYF. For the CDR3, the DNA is TGCGCCAGCAGCATAAGAGGGATGGGGTTACTCGACTCCTACGAGCAGTACTTC.

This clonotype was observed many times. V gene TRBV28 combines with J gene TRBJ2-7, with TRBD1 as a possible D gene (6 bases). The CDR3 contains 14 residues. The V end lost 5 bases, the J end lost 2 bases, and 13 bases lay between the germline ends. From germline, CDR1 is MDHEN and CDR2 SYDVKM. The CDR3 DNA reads TGTGCCAGCAGTCACCCGGGACAAACCTACGAGCAGTACTTC. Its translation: CASSHPGQTYEQYF. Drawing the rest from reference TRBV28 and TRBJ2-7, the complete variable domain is DVKVTQSSRYLVKRTGEKVFLECVQDMDHENMFWYRQDPGLGLRLIYFSYDVKMKEKGDIPEGYSVSREKKERFSLILESASTNQTSMYLCASSHPGQTYEQYFGPGTRLTVT.

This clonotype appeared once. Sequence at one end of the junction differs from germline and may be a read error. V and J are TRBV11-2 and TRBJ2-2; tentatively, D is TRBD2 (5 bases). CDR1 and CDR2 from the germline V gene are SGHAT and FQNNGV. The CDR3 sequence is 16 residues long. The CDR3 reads CASSLYYGVVAGELLF. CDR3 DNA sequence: TGTGCCAGCAGCTTATATTACGGGGTGGTGGCCGGGGAGCTGCTTTTT.

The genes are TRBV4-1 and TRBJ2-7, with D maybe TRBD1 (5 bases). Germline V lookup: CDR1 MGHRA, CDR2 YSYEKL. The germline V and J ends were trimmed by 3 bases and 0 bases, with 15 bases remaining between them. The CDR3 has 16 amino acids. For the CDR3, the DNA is TGCGCCAGCAGCCAGGACACCAGCAGGAGCTCCTACGAGCAGTACTTC. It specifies CASSQDTSRSSYEQYF.

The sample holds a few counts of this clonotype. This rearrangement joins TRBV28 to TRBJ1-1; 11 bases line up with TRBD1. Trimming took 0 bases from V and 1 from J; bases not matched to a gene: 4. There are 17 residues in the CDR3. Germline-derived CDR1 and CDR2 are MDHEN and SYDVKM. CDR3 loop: CASSLWRTGGENTEAFF. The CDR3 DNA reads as TGTGCCAGCAGTTTATGGAGGACAGGGGGCGAGAACACTGAAGCTTTCTTT.

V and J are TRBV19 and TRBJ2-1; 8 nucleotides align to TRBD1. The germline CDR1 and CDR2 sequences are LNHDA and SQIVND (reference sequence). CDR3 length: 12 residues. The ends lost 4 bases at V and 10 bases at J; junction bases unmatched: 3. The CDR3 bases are TGTGCCAGTAGTACGCGGGACAGGGAGCAGTTCTTC. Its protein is CASSTRDREQFF.

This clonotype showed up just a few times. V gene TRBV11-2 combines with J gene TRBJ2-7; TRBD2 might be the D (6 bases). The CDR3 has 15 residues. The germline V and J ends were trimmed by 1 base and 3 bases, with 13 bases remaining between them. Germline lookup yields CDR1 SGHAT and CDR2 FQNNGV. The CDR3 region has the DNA TGTGCCAGCAGCTTAGGGTCGGGTAGCGGCTACGAGCAGTACTTC. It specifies CASSLGSGSGYEQYF.

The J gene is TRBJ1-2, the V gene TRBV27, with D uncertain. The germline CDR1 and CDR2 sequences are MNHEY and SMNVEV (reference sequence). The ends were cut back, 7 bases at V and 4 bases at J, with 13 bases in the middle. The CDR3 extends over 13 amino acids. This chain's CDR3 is CASTFAGSYGYTF. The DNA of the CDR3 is TGTGCCAGCACCTTCGCGGGAAGCTATGGCTACACCTTC.

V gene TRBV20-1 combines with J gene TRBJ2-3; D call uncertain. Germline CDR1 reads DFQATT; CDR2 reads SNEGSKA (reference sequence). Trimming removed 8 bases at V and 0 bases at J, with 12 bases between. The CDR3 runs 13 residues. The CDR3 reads CSFPTPSTDTQYF. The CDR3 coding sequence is TGCAGTTTTCCCACCCCTAGCACAGATACGCAGTATTTT.